This T cell receptor (beta chain) came from a study of blood T cell repertoires in COVID-19. CDR3 size: 16 residues. Germline CDR1 SGHNT, CDR2 YYREEE (reference sequence). Trimming shortened V by 2 bases and J by 1 base, and 15 bases separated the two germline ends. This table comes from immunoSEQ multiplex PCR, and its TCRdb copy is limited to in-frame clones, with some not included. The sample shows about 130,000 clones, 55% to 75% of them seen only once. This clonotype originated in a woman in her 70s with acute or convalescent COVID-19. The specimen sequenced was peripheral blood. The chain is built from TRBV5-4 and TRBJ2-5, with a weak D call TRBD2 (6 bases). This CDR3 is CASSFMSGLIQETQYF. CDR3 DNA: TGTGCCAGCAGCTTTATGTCGGGACTCATCCAAGAGACCCAGTACTTC.